Presented here are 16 T cell receptor beta chains from one specimen sequenced in a study of shared clonotypes between healthy human individuals. TCRdb's table, derived via immunoSEQ multiplex PCR, lists solely in-frame clones and lacks some. In the table there are around 600,000 clones, about 98% of which are singletons. Naive CD8 populations comprised CD45RO-negative cells positively selected for CCR7, excluding terminally differentiated effector memory CD45RA+ cells. The specimen was naive CD8+ T cells sorted from blood. The receptors were gathered from a man aged 25 to 40 in good health.

This clone was seen just once. The chain links TRBV30 to TRBJ1-5, with D unresolved. From germline, CDR1 is GTSNPN and CDR2 SVGIG (reference sequence). Trimming shortened V by 3 bases and J by 2 bases, and 14 bases separated the two germline ends. The CDR3 loop spans 15 amino acids. In DNA form, the CDR3 reads TGTGCCTGGAGGGCGGACGGTCTGGGCAATCAGCCCCAGCATTTT. This gives the protein CAWRADGLGNQPQHF.

The chain couples TRBV27 to TRBJ1-5; D is unclear. CDR3 length: 15 residues. The V gene lost 6 bases and the J gene lost 3 bases, with 15 bases spanning the gap. Per germline, CDR1 MNHEY and CDR2 SMNVEV (reference sequence). The DNA for the CDR3 is TGTGCCAGCAGACCCGCCGGCAGCAACAATCAGCCCCAGCATTTT. This gives the protein CASRPAGSNNQPQHF.

The rearrangement links TRBV27 to TRBJ2-3, with a weak D call TRBD1 (6 bases). Germline V gene sequence: CDR1 MNHEY, CDR2 SMNVEV (reference sequence). This CDR3 spans 15 amino acids. V lost 6 bases and J lost 0, with 13 bases in between. This CDR3 is CASRPWGTSTDTQYF. In DNA, the CDR3 is TGTGCCAGCAGGCCTTGGGGGACAAGCACAGATACGCAGTATTTT.

CDR3 region: CASSQGMSYEQYF. As DNA, the CDR3 is TGTGCCAGCAGCCAGGGTATGTCCTACGAGCAGTACTTC. The chain joins TRBV9 to TRBJ2-7; maybe TRBD1 (5 bases). Trimming cost V 4 bases and J 1 base, with 9 bases left between them. Per the germline V gene, CDR1 is SGDLS and CDR2 is YYNGEE. The CDR3 extends over 13 amino acids.

The chain joins TRBV11-2 to TRBJ1-5; the D is unclear. The CDR3 length is 12 residues. Germline CDR1 is SGHAT and CDR2 is FQNNGV. Between the trimmed V and J ends, which lost 5 bases and 7 bases, there was a span of 9 bases. The CDR3 region has the DNA TGTGCCAGCAGCCACATAGGACAGCCCCAGCATTTT. Its protein product is CASSHIGQPQHF. The entire variable domain, with the rest obtained from reference TRBV11-2 and TRBJ1-5, is as follows: EAGVAQSPRYKIIEKRQSVAFWCNPISGHATLYWYQQILGQGPKLLIQFQNNGVVDDSQLPKDRFSAERLKGVDSTLKIQPAKLEDSAVYLCASSHIGQPQHFGDGTRLSIL.

CDR3 in DNA: TGTGCCAGCAGCGGGACTAGCGGGCCCGAGCAGTACTTC. This gives the protein CASSGTSGPEQYF. The V and J genes are TRBV5-4 and TRBJ2-7; 12 nucleotides line up with TRBD2. The CDR3 loop spans 13 amino acids. With 4 bases clipped from V and 6 bases from J, the junction kept 2 bases outside the gene matches. The germline V gene encodes CDR1 SGHNT and CDR2 YYREEE (reference sequence). The variable domain in full, completed from reference TRBV5-4 and TRBJ2-7, reads ETGVTQSPTHLIKTRGQQVTLRCSSQSGHNTVSWYQQALGQGPQFIFQYYREEENGRGNFPPRFSGLQFPNYSSELNVNALELDDSALYLCASSGTSGPEQYFGPGTRLTVT.

The V call is TRBV25-1, the J call TRBJ1-2; 7 bases map to TRBD1. CDR1 and CDR2 (germline): MGHDK, SYGVNS. Trimming took 5 bases from V and 0 from J; bases not matched to a gene: 9. The CDR3 consists of 16 residues. CDR3 sequence (DNA): TGTGCCAGCAGTCCCCGCACAGGGGTTTCTAACTATGGCTACACCTTC. Residues: CASSPRTGVSNYGYTF.

The genes are TRBV29-1 and TRBJ2-1; D is perhaps TRBD2 (6 bases). Germline CDR1 and CDR2: SQVTM and ANQGSEA. With 3 bases removed from V and 8 bases from J, the gap between germline ends came to 17 bases. The length of the CDR3 is 14 residues. The CDR3 sequence is CSVESSGLVDEQFF. The CDR3 nucleotides are TGCAGCGTTGAGTCGAGCGGGTTGGTGGATGAGCAGTTCTTC.

V gene TRBV4-1 combines with J gene TRBJ2-4; 9 bases match TRBD2. There are 17 residues in the CDR3. In germline, CDR1 is MGHRA, CDR2 YSYEKL. The trim removed 3 bases at V and 0 bases at J, leaving 6 bases unmatched. CDR3 coding DNA: TGCGCCAGCAGCCACTTACTAGCGGGTCTAGCCAAAAACATTCAGTACTTC. This encodes CASSHLLAGLAKNIQYF.

The chain links TRBV5-1 to TRBJ2-1; D is perhaps TRBD1 (6 bases). Germline CDR1 and CDR2: SGHRS and YFSETQ. Deletions cut 0 bases from V and 5 bases from J, with 12 bases between. This CDR3 is built from 15 residues. Written as DNA, the CDR3 is TGCGCCAGCAGCTTGGGGGGACACACCAACAATGAGCAGTTCTTC. Amino acids: CASSLGGHTNNEQFF.

This clone appeared once. This chain connects TRBV6-5 to TRBJ2-2; TRBD1 is a possible D gene (6 bases). This CDR3 has 14 amino acids. The germline CDR1 and CDR2 sequences are MNHEY and SVGAGI. V lost 4 bases and J lost 9, with 15 bases in between. The CDR3 reads CASSLRTDPRELFF. Written as DNA, the CDR3 is TGTGCCAGCAGTTTACGGACAGATCCTAGGGAGCTGTTTTTT.

This rearrangement joins TRBV6-1 to TRBJ2-7, with a tentative D call TRBD2 (5 bases). The CDR3 length is 14 residues. V was clipped by 5 bases and J by 5 bases, with 16 bases between them. The germline CDR1 and CDR2 sequences are MNHNS and SASEGT. The CDR3 protein is CASSPGVFGDEQYF. For the CDR3, the DNA is TGTGCCAGCAGTCCCGGGGTCTTTGGGGACGAGCAGTACTTC.

V usage is TRBV11-3 and J usage is TRBJ2-2, with 8 bases identical to TRBD2. This CDR3 comprises 16 residues. The J segment lost 5 bases and the V segment lost 5 bases, leaving 10 bases of the junction unmatched. The germline gives CDR1 SGHNT, CDR2 YENEEA. CDR3 coding DNA: TGTGCCAGCAGCGGGGAAAGCGGGAGTCGGACCGGGGAGCTGTTTTTT. Protein sequence: CASSGESGSRTGELFF.

The chain has TRBV5-1 and TRBJ1-5, with 12 bases aligning to TRBD1. This CDR3 has 15 residues. J lost 5 bases, V lost 4 bases, and 4 bases had no gene match. CDR1 and CDR2 from the germline V gene are SGHRS and YFSETQ. This chain's CDR3 is CASSRGQGADQPQHF. In DNA form, the CDR3 reads TGCGCCAGCAGCCGGGGACAGGGGGCGGATCAGCCCCAGCATTTT.

V usage is TRBV9 and J usage is TRBJ2-3; D unresolved. The length of the CDR3 is 14 residues. Per the germline V gene, CDR1 is SGDLS and CDR2 is YYNGEE. Trimming removed 4 bases at V and 2 bases at J, with 11 bases between. CDR3 protein: CASSRPGFTDTQYF. CDR3 in DNA: TGTGCCAGCAGCCGCCCGGGCTTCACAGATACGCAGTATTTT.

In the case of this clone: The junction departs from germline at one end; a sequencing error may be responsible. The chain combines TRBV7-7 with TRBJ2-7, with D maybe TRBD2 (5 bases). Germline V gene lookup returns CDR1 SSHAT and CDR2 FNYEAQ (reference sequence). The CDR3 consists of 14 residues. The CDR3 DNA is TGTGCTAGCAGCTTTTACCAGCGGCACTACGAGCAGTACTTC. This gives the protein CASSFYQRHYEQYF.